This entry features one T cell receptor beta chain sequence. RNA, at about 0.5 to 1 ug, was reverse transcribed with random hexamers. Across 54 Vbeta and 13 Jbeta, immunoSEQ multiplex PCR amplified TCR beta CDR3. MiXCR, run by TCRdb on the immunoSEQ multiplex PCR reads, gives a single entry per CDR3 protein. The sample contains around 300,000 distinct CDR3 sequences, 85% of which appear only once. The sample comes from a study of CD8 T cells in Susac syndrome. TCR beta was sequenced from blood CD8+ and CD4+ T cells. This sequence originates from a human donor with multiple sclerosis. Sequencing input: CD8+ T cells from PBMCs.

As DNA, the CDR3 is TGTGCCAGCAGCGATGGACAGGGCTTCTCCTACGAGCAGTACTTC. It is translated as CASSDGQGFSYEQYF. V usage is TRBV5-4 and J usage is TRBJ2-7; 8 nucleotides agree with TRBD1. In germline, CDR1 is SGHNT, CDR2 YYREEE (reference sequence). V lost 4 bases and J lost 0; bases outside the gene matches: 6. CDR3 length: 15 residues.